One sample yielded the 26 T cell receptor beta chains listed below, sequenced in a study of blood T cell repertoires in COVID-19. Profiling relied on immunoSEQ multiplex PCR, and the TCRdb table lists in-frame clones only, not all of them. The top ten hold over 2% of the sample, which has fewer than 200,000 clones, under 90% seen once. The sequencing sample was made of peripheral blood. Receptors originate from a woman older than 75 with acute or convalescent COVID-19.

The chain employs TRBV19 and TRBJ2-1, with a tentative D call TRBD2 (5 bases). This CDR3 spans 16 amino acids. V was cut by 5 bases and J by 2 bases, with 16 bases left in between. Germline CDR1 and CDR2: LNHDA and SQIVND (reference sequence). CDR3 DNA sequence: TGTGCCAGTAGTCCCCAACGTGGGAGTACCTACAATGAGCAGTTCTTC. Its translation is CASSPQRGSTYNEQFF.

The chain uses TRBV24-1 and TRBJ1-1, with 7 bases that match TRBD1. Germline CDR1 KGHDR, CDR2 SFDVKD. The V and J ends lost 3 bases and 6 bases, in that order; junction bases with no gene match: 18. This CDR3 is 18 amino acids long. In DNA, the CDR3 is TGTGCCACCAGTGATGGGACAGTAATTCCCCCACTCCACGCTGAAGCTTTCTTT. Its protein is CATSDGTVIPPLHAEAFF.

The rearrangement joins TRBV6-4 to TRBJ2-3, with TRBD1 identical over 10 bases. The CDR3 covers 14 residues. The V gene's germline CDR1 is MRHNA and CDR2 SNTAGT. V shed 4 bases and J 4 bases; nucleotides not matched to a gene: 2. The CDR3 coding sequence is TGTGCCAGCAGTGGCGGACAGGGGGCAGATACGCAGTATTTT. Its translation is CASSGGQGADTQYF.

The gene calls are TRBV4-3 and TRBJ1-6, with no clear D. Trimming removed 4 bases at V and 7 bases at J, with 8 bases between. This CDR3 contains 13 residues. Per germline, CDR1 LGHNA and CDR2 YSLEER. Here the CDR3 reads CASSPKFNSPLHF. The DNA for the CDR3 is TGCGCCAGCAGCCCAAAATTCAATTCACCCCTCCACTTT.

This clone has more than one count but fewer than ten. CDR3 in DNA: TGTGCCAGCTCACCCCCCGGGAACCCCTACGAGCAGTACTTC. Its protein product is CASSPPGNPYEQYF. V usage is TRBV18 and J usage is TRBJ2-7, with D tentatively TRBD2 (5 bases). CDR1 and CDR2 from the germline V gene are KGHSH and LQKENI. CDR3 length: 14 residues. Trimming cost V 3 bases and J 2 bases, with 11 bases left between them.

The CDR3 bases are TGTGCCAGCAGCCGGACTAGCGGGGGTGCAGATACGCAGTATTTT. Amino acids: CASSRTSGGADTQYF. The chain is built from TRBV11-2 and TRBJ2-3, with 13 nucleotides matching TRBD2. Germline-derived CDR1 and CDR2 are SGHAT and FQNNGV. J gave up 4 bases and V 5 bases, and 3 bases lay outside the gene matches. The CDR3 sequence is 15 residues long.

The J gene is TRBJ1-6, the V gene TRBV7-2; 7 nucleotides match TRBD1. The CDR3 is 16 amino acids. The V and J ends lost 4 bases and 13 bases, in that order; junction bases with no gene match: 16. CDR1 and CDR2 from the germline V gene are SGHTA and FQGNSA. The CDR3 protein is CASSSRGQGELTPLHF. In DNA, the CDR3 is TGTGCCAGCAGCTCCAGGGGCCAGGGGGAATTAACCCCCCTCCACTTT.

The V and J genes are TRBV7-9 and TRBJ2-1; 7 bases fit TRBD2. This CDR3 is 14 amino acids long. V lost 5 bases to trimming and J lost 15 bases; unmatched junction nucleotides: 16. CDR1 SEHNR and CDR2 FQNEAQ come from the germline V gene (reference sequence). CDR3 in amino acids: CASSLGEGVRETFF. In DNA form, the CDR3 reads TGTGCCAGCAGCCTAGGAGAGGGTGTGCGGGAGACGTTCTTC.

V gene TRBV5-1 combines with J gene TRBJ1-2, with D uncertain. V lost 5 bases and J 8 bases, leaving 22 bases between the germline ends. The CDR3 is made up of 15 amino acids. Germline V gene lookup returns CDR1 SGHRS and CDR2 YFSETQ. This CDR3 is CASRPSMGGGQGYTF. The CDR3, as DNA: TGCGCCAGCAGACCGTCCATGGGTGGCGGGCAAGGCTACACCTTC.

This clone appeared a single time. V usage is TRBV30 and J usage is TRBJ1-4, with 7 positions matching TRBD1. The CDR3 extends over 15 amino acids. The V gene end was trimmed by 0 bases and the J gene end by 2 bases; junction bases not matched to a gene: 3. In germline, CDR1 is GTSNPN, CDR2 SVGIG (reference sequence). The CDR3 protein is CAWSVLTGTNEKLFF. The CDR3 nucleotides read TGTGCCTGGAGTGTGTTGACAGGGACTAATGAAAAACTGTTTTTT.

The chain carries TRBV19 and TRBJ1-4; TRBD1 agrees at 7 bases. Germline V CDR1 and CDR2: LNHDA, SQIVND (reference sequence). The CDR3 extends over 16 amino acids. V shed 1 base, J shed 3 bases, and the junction held 5 bases outside the gene matches. CDR3 sequence: CASSIGRGLPNEKLFF. The CDR3 DNA is TGTGCCAGTAGTATAGGGAGGGGGCTACCTAATGAAAAACTGTTTTTT.

The chain links TRBV5-4 to TRBJ2-1, with D possibly TRBD2 on 6 matching bases. The CDR3 is 16 residues long. V lost 4 bases to trimming and J lost 2 bases, with 16 bases between them. From germline, CDR1 is SGHNT and CDR2 YYREEE (reference sequence). For the CDR3, the DNA is TGTGCCAGCAGCAGAACTAGCACGAATCCCTACAATGAGCAGTTCTTC. The encoded protein is CASSRTSTNPYNEQFF.

The chain joins TRBV11-3 to TRBJ2-1, with D possibly TRBD1 on 6 matching bases. The CDR3 has 13 residues. With 6 bases removed from V and 4 bases from J, the gap between germline ends came to 10 bases. Germline-derived CDR1 and CDR2 are SGHNT and YENEEA. The CDR3 region is CASSSGEYNEQFF. Written as DNA, the CDR3 is TGTGCCAGCAGTTCAGGGGAGTACAATGAGCAGTTCTTC. Combining the CDR3 with reference TRBV11-3 and TRBJ2-1 gives the whole variable domain EAGVVQSPRYKIIEKKQPVAFWCNPISGHNTLYWYLQNLGQGPELLIRYENEEAVDDSQLPKDRFSAERLKGVDSTLKIQPAELGDSAVYLCASSSGEYNEQFFGPGTRLTVL.

This clone occurred a few times. This chain connects TRBV18 to TRBJ2-1; D is possibly TRBD1 (5 bases). The CDR3 extends over 16 amino acids. V was clipped by 2 bases and J by 2 bases, with 13 bases between them. Germline CDR1 KGHSH, CDR2 LQKENI. For the CDR3, the DNA is TGTGCCAGCTCACCAAAACCGACAGTTGCCTACAATGAGCAGTTCTTC. As protein: CASSPKPTVAYNEQFF.

The chain combines TRBV10-3 with TRBJ1-1; weak D call: TRBD1 (5 bases). Trimming took off 6 bases at V and 8 bases at J, with 10 bases between the two ends. The CDR3 spans 11 residues. CDR1 and CDR2 (germline): ENHRY, SYGVKD. For the CDR3, the DNA is TGTGCCATCAGCGGGGACTCCGAAGCTTTCTTT. This codes for CAISGDSEAFF.

The chain carries TRBV2 and TRBJ2-7, with TRBD1 matching 8 bases. The germline CDR1 and CDR2 sequences are SNHLY and FYNNEI. The CDR3 has 12 amino acids. The V segment lost 8 bases and the J segment 3 bases; nucleotides outside the gene matches: 3. CDR3 bases: TGTGCCAGCGGACAGGGCGTCTACGAGCAGTACTTC. Translating gives CASGQGVYEQYF.

The V and J genes are TRBV6-2 or TRBV6-3 and TRBJ1-4; D is possibly TRBD1 (6 bases). V gave up 6 bases and J gave up 3 bases, with 14 bases separating them. Germline V gene sequence: CDR1 MNHEY, CDR2 SVGEGT. This CDR3 region has 15 residues. The CDR3 region is CASSPNRDPNEKLFF. In DNA form, the CDR3 reads TGTGCCAGCAGCCCGAACAGGGACCCTAATGAAAAACTGTTTTTT.

The chain has TRBV6-5 and TRBJ1-1; 8 bases fit TRBD1. The germline gives CDR1 MNHEY, CDR2 SVGAGI. J lost 4 bases, V lost 6 bases, and 4 bases had no gene match. The CDR3 loop spans 13 amino acids. CDR3 nucleotides: TGTGCCAGCAGAGACAGGGGTGTCACTGAAGCTTTCTTT. This codes for CASRDRGVTEAFF.

V usage is TRBV2 and J usage is TRBJ2-1; TRBD2 matches 8 bases. Germline V CDR1 and CDR2: SNHLY, FYNNEI. This CDR3 contains 15 residues. V was clipped by 3 bases and J by 6 bases; unmatched bases: 7. The DNA for the CDR3 is TGTGCCAGCAGTGATCGGAGCGGGGGTGTCAATGAGCAGTTCTTC. It is translated as CASSDRSGGVNEQFF.

The chain couples TRBV9 to TRBJ1-3; 8 bases map to TRBD1. Germline V gene sequence: CDR1 SGDLS, CDR2 YYNGEE. V was pared by 3 bases and J by 2 bases, with 1 base of the junction left unmatched. This CDR3 region has 14 residues. CDR3 in DNA: TGTGCCAGCAGCGGGACAGGGACTGGAAACACCATATATTTT. Protein sequence: CASSGTGTGNTIYF. The complete variable domain, with remaining parts taken from reference TRBV9 and TRBJ1-3, reads DSGVTQTPKHLITATGQRVTLRCSPRSGDLSVYWYQQSLDQGLQFLIQYYNGEERAKGNILERFSAQQFPDLHSELNLSSLELGDSALYFCASSGTGTGNTIYFGEGSWLTVV.

V is TRBV14 and J is TRBJ2-2; 7 nucleotides match TRBD1. Germline loops: CDR1 SGHDN, CDR2 FVKESK. V shed 1 base, J shed 6 bases, and the junction held 17 bases outside the gene matches. CDR3 size: 19 residues. CDR3 sequence: CASSQAWGRGTLGAGELFF. CDR3 in DNA: TGTGCCAGCAGCCAAGCCTGGGGCAGGGGGACCTTAGGTGCCGGGGAGCTGTTTTTT.

Of note for this clone: Other nucleotide sequences from this sample produce the same CDR3. The CDR3 protein is CASSLADQETQYF. The CDR3 DNA sequence: TGCGCCAGCAGCTTGGCGGACCAAGAGACCCAGTACTTC. This chain uses TRBV5-1 with TRBJ2-5; no definite D call. There are 13 residues in the CDR3. The V end was cut by 0 bases, the J end by 0 bases, with 3 bases between. Per the germline V gene, CDR1 is SGHRS and CDR2 is YFSETQ.

V usage is TRBV19 and J usage is TRBJ2-4, with TRBD1 matching over 10 bases. The CDR3 loop spans 14 amino acids. From germline, CDR1 is LNHDA and CDR2 SQIVND (reference sequence). The V segment lost 4 bases and the J segment 6 bases; nucleotides outside the gene matches: 3. DNA of the CDR3: TGTGCCAGTAGTAACCGGGACAGGGGAAACATTCAGTACTTC. It encodes CASSNRDRGNIQYF.

The rearrangement uses TRBV27 and TRBJ2-1; the match to TRBD1 covers 8 bases. Germline CDR1 is MNHEY and CDR2 is SMNVEV (reference sequence). This CDR3 region has 15 residues. V shed 6 bases and J 6 bases; nucleotides not matched to a gene: 10. CDR3 in DNA: TGTGCCAGCAGCAAGCCCGGGACAGGCCTCAATGAGCAGTTCTTC. The encoded protein is CASSKPGTGLNEQFF.

The chain recombines TRBV5-1 with TRBJ2-5; 9 nucleotides agree with TRBD1. This CDR3 has 15 amino acids. Per germline, CDR1 SGHRS and CDR2 YFSETQ. V was pared by 4 bases and J by 9 bases, with 13 bases of the junction left unmatched. CDR3 bases: TGCGCCAGCAGCCAGGGACAGGGCGGCGGTAGGGCCCAGTACTTC. Its protein product is CASSQGQGGGRAQYF.

V gene TRBV28 combines with J gene TRBJ2-5, with 9 bases matching TRBD2. Germline trimming cut 3 bases from V and 1 base from J; bases unmatched to any gene: 3. The germline CDR1 and CDR2 sequences are MDHEN and SYDVKM. The CDR3 has 15 residues. Here the CDR3 reads CASSFLAGIQETQYF. The CDR3 DNA follows: TGTGCCAGCAGTTTCCTAGCGGGGATCCAAGAGACCCAGTACTTC.